This T cell receptor beta chain comes out of a study of cytomegalovirus exposure and HLA in healthy donors. With V trimmed by 0 bases and J by 3 bases, 4 bases remained unmatched. Germline V gene sequence: CDR1 MNHEY, CDR2 SVGAGI. The CDR3 totals 15 residues. General observations from the study: What TCR beta sequences reportedly achieved was accurate prediction of HLA-A and HLA-B alleles in most subjects.

This clone turned up a few times. Its antigen is unknown. PCR used 60 Vbeta primers and 13 Jbeta primers. Sequencing was performed with immunoSEQ multiplex PCR; in TCRdb, only in-frame clones are kept and a portion is missing. The sample records roughly 150,000 clones, over 80% being singletons. The sequence derives from a woman under 30 in good health and CMV-seronegative. The chain carries TRBV6-5 and TRBJ2-7, with 8 nucleotides matching TRBD1. Input material: PBMCs. The CDR3 coding sequence is TGTGCCAGCAGTTACTCGAGACAGGGGATCTACGAGCAGTACTTC. Amino acids: CASSYSRQGIYEQYF.